The T cell receptor beta chain described here comes from a study of blood T cell repertoires in COVID-19. The overall study: From the United States, Italy and Spain came samples of acute and convalescent COVID-19. In each case, the material was cDNA or gDNA derived from T cells, B-cell-depleted T cells, or PBMCs.

Original processing methods: By means of reference gene primer amplification, nucleated cell counts were estimated. Generated by immunoSEQ multiplex PCR, the TCRdb table keeps only in-frame clones and is missing some. V, J and clone size reflect that table, while D and trimming were determined from the DNA. Among over 60,000 clones listed, 89% were seen once. CDR3 size: 15 residues. Germline CDR1 and CDR2: SGHKS and YYEKEE (reference sequence). J lost 4 bases, V lost 0 bases, and 4 bases had no gene match. V gene TRBV5-5 combines with J gene TRBJ2-1; 7 bases line up with TRBD2. The sequenced sample was peripheral blood. The clonotype comes from an older man with acute or convalescent COVID-19. CDR3 sequence: CASSLAAGVYNEQFF. The CDR3 DNA is TGTGCCAGCAGCTTGGCGGCGGGGGTATACAATGAGCAGTTCTTC.